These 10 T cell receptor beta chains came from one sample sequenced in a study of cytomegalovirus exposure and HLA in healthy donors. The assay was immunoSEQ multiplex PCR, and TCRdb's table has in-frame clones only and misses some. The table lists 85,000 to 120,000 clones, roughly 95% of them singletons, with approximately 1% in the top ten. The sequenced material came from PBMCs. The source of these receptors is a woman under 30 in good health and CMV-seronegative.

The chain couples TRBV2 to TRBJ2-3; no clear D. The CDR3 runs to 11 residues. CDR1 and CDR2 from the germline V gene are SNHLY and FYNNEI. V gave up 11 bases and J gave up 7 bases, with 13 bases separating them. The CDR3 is CASRRFYTQYF. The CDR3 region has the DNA TGTGCCTCCCGTCGGTTCTATACGCAGTATTTT.

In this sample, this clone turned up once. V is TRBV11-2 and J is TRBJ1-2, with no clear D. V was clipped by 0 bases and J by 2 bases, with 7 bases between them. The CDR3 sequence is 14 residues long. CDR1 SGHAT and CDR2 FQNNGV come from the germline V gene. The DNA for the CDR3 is TGTGCCAGCAGCTTAGATGCGGGCAACTATGGCTACACCTTC. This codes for CASSLDAGNYGYTF. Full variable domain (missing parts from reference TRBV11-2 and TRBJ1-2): EAGVAQSPRYKIIEKRQSVAFWCNPISGHATLYWYQQILGQGPKLLIQFQNNGVVDDSQLPKDRFSAERLKGVDSTLKIQPAKLEDSAVYLCASSLDAGNYGYTFGSGTRLTVV.

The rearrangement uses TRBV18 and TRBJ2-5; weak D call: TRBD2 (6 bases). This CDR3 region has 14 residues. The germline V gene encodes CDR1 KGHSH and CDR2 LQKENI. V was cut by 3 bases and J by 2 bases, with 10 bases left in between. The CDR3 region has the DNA TGTGCCAGCTCACCGGACGGAGGGCAAGAGACCCAGTACTTC. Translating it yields CASSPDGGQETQYF. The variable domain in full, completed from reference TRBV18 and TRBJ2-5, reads NAGVMQNPRHLVRRRGQEARLRCSPMKGHSHVYWYRQLPEEGLKFMVYLQKENIIDESGMPKERFSAEFPKEGPSILRIQQVVRGDSAAYFCASSPDGGQETQYFGPGTRLLVL.

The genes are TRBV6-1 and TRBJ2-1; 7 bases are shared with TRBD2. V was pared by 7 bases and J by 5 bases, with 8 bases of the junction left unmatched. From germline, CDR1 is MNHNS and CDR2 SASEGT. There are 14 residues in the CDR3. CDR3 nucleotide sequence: TGTGCCAGCACGGGGTGGGCGGGAGACAATGAGCAGTTCTTC. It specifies CASTGWAGDNEQFF.

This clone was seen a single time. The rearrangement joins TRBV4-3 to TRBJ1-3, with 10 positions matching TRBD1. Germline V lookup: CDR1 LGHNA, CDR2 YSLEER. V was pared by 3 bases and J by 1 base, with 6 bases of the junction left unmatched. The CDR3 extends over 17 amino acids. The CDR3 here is CASSHGTDRGSGNTIYF. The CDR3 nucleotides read TGCGCCAGCAGCCACGGAACGGACAGGGGGTCTGGAAACACCATATATTTT.

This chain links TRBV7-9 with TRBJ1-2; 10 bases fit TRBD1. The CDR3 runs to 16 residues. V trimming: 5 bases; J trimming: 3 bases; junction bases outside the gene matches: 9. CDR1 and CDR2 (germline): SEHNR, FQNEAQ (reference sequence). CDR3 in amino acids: CASSLPDRGQDYGYTF. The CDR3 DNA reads TGTGCCAGCAGCCTACCCGACAGGGGGCAAGACTATGGCTACACCTTC.

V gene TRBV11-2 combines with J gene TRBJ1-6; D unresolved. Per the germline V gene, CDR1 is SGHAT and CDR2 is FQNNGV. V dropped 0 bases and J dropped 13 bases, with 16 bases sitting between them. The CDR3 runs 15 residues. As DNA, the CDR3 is TGTGCCAGCAGCTTAGATCTTCGCCACCACAACCCCCTCCACTTT. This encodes CASSLDLRHHNPLHF. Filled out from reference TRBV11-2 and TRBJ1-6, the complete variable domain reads EAGVAQSPRYKIIEKRQSVAFWCNPISGHATLYWYQQILGQGPKLLIQFQNNGVVDDSQLPKDRFSAERLKGVDSTLKIQPAKLEDSAVYLCASSLDLRHHNPLHFGNGTRLTVT.

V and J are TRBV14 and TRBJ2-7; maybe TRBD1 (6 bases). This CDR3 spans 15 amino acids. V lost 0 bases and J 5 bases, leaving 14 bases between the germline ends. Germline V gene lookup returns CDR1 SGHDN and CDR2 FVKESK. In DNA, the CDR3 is TGTGCCAGCAGCCAAGACAGGGGATGGGGTAACGAGCAGTACTTC. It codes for CASSQDRGWGNEQYF.

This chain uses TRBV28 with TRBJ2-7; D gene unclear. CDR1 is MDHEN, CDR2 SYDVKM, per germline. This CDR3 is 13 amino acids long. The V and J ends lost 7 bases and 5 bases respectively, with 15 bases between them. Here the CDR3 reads CASTDTPTNEQYF. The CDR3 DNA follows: TGTGCCAGCACCGATACCCCTACCAACGAGCAGTACTTC.

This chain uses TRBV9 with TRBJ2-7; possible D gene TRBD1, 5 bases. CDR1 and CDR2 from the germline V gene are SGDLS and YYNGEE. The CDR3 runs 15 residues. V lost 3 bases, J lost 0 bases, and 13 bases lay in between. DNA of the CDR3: TGTGCCAGCAGCGCCCCGACAGAGTTCTCCTACGAGCAGTACTTC. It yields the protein CASSAPTEFSYEQYF.